These 11 T cell receptor beta chains came from one sample sequenced in a study of T cells in Graves' hyperthyroidism and ophthalmopathy. What was amplified from RNA transcripts were TCR beta CDR3 regions. Using the HTBI primer set, a first-round RT-PCR was run on the TCR CDR3. TCRdb reprocessed the multiplex PCR reads via MiXCR and lists one record per CDR3 protein. The data show around 720,000 distinct CDR3 sequences, roughly a third seen once. Sequencing input: blood. These receptors were taken from a middle-aged woman with Graves' hyperthyroidism.

CDR3 nucleotide sequence: TGTGCCAGCAGCCAAACTAGCGGGGTCCTCTACGAGCAGTACTTC. It codes for CASSQTSGVLYEQYF. The J gene is TRBJ2-7, the V gene TRBV13, with 10 bases matching TRBD2. V trimming: 5 bases; J trimming: 3 bases; junction bases outside the gene matches: 7. CDR1 PRHDT and CDR2 FYEKMQ come from the germline V gene (reference sequence). The CDR3 consists of 15 residues.

This clonotype has a count of ten or more. The rearrangement links TRBV4-3 to TRBJ1-5; maybe TRBD1 (5 bases). V gave up 0 bases and J gave up 6 bases, with 6 bases separating them. This CDR3 is built from 13 residues. Germline values: CDR1 LGHNA, CDR2 YSLEER. The CDR3 sequence: CASSQDGAQPQHF. DNA of the CDR3: TGCGCCAGCAGCCAAGATGGGGCTCAGCCCCAGCATTTT.

This clonotype has only one observation. This may come from a read error, since a much larger clone is one base off. This chain connects TRBV2 to TRBJ2-7; 12 bases fit TRBD2. The CDR3 contains 16 residues. Per germline, CDR1 SNHLY and CDR2 FYNNEI. CDR3 amino acids: CASSERSSGRAYERYF. The CDR3, as DNA: TGTGCCAGCAGTGAAAGGTCTAGCGGGAGGGCCTACGAGCGGTACTTC.

On this clonotype: This clone may be a read error of a much larger clone one base away. The chain couples TRBV24-1 to TRBJ2-7; possible D gene TRBD1, 5 bases. The CDR3 covers 12 residues. Per germline, CDR1 KGHDR and CDR2 SFDVKD. The CDR3 sequence is CATESTASEQHF. In DNA form, the CDR3 reads TGTGCCACTGAATCGACAGCGAGCGAGCAGCACTTC.

This clonotype was seen more than once but under ten times. This rearrangement joins TRBV5-1 to TRBJ1-1, with D hard to call. The CDR3 is made up of 15 amino acids. V lost 0 bases, J lost 0 bases, and 9 bases lay in between. Per germline, CDR1 SGHRS and CDR2 YFSETQ. DNA for the CDR3: TGCGCCAGCAGCTTGGGTCCCGGCATGAACACTGAAGCTTTCTTT. Translation: CASSLGPGMNTEAFF. Variable domain in full (rest from reference TRBV5-1 and TRBJ1-1): KAGVTQTPRYLIKTRGQQVTLSCSPISGHRSVSWYQQTPGQGLQFLFEYFSETQRNKGNFPGRFSGRQFSNSRSEMNVSTLELGDSALYLCASSLGPGMNTEAFFGQGTRLTVV.

The V call is TRBV7-3, the J call TRBJ2-3; D is perhaps TRBD1 (6 bases). CDR3 length: 16 amino acids. V was trimmed by 5 bases and J by 0 bases, leaving 15 bases between them. Germline-derived CDR1 and CDR2 are SGHTA and FQGTGA. CDR3: CASSQTWTASTDTQYF. CDR3 bases: TGTGCCAGCAGCCAAACCTGGACAGCTAGCACAGATACGCAGTATTTT.

This clonotype was observed many times. The chain employs TRBV19 and TRBJ2-5, with D hard to call. This CDR3 spans 14 amino acids. Per the germline V gene, CDR1 is LNHDA and CDR2 is SQIVND (reference sequence). V was pared by 5 bases and J by 2 bases, with 12 bases between. CDR3 nucleotides: TGTGCCAGTAGTCCCCCGCAGAATCAAGAGACCCAGTACTTC. Protein product: CASSPPQNQETQYF.

This clonotype was observed a few times. DNA for the CDR3: TGCGCCAGCAGCCAAGAATTGGGACAGGGCTACGAGCAGTACTTC. It codes for CASSQELGQGYEQYF. The V call is TRBV4-3, the J call TRBJ2-7; 9 nucleotides line up with TRBD1. Per the germline V gene, CDR1 is LGHNA and CDR2 is YSLEER. The CDR3 covers 15 residues. The J segment lost 3 bases and the V segment lost 0 bases, leaving 3 bases of the junction unmatched.

This clonotype has at least ten counts. The chain employs TRBV7-2 and TRBJ2-7, with TRBD2 identical over 11 bases. This CDR3 is built from 17 residues. The germline gives CDR1 SGHTA, CDR2 FQGNSA. V dropped 0 bases and J dropped 4; count of bases not matched to a gene: 8. CDR3 in DNA: TGTGCCAGCAGCTTAGCAGGGCCACTAGCGGGGGAGTACGAGCAGTACTTC. Its protein product is CASSLAGPLAGEYEQYF.

The chain couples TRBV6-5 to TRBJ1-5; 9 bases are shared with TRBD1. V was pared by 4 bases and J by 1 base, with 5 bases of the junction left unmatched. The CDR3 contains 16 residues. CDR1 and CDR2 (germline): MNHEY, SVGAGI. The CDR3 DNA is TGTGCCAGCAGTTTACAGGGGGCCGTAAGCAATCAGCCCCAGCATTTT. This sequence encodes CASSLQGAVSNQPQHF.

A single count supports this clonotype. This chain links TRBV10-3 with TRBJ2-1; D perhaps matches TRBD1 (6 bases). The germline gives CDR1 ENHRY, CDR2 SYGVKD. The CDR3 is 12 residues long. Trimming took 11 bases from V and 7 from J, leaving 15 bases between them. The CDR3, as DNA: TGTGCCGCACAGGGAATGGGAAATGAGCAGTTCTTC. This encodes CAAQGMGNEQFF.